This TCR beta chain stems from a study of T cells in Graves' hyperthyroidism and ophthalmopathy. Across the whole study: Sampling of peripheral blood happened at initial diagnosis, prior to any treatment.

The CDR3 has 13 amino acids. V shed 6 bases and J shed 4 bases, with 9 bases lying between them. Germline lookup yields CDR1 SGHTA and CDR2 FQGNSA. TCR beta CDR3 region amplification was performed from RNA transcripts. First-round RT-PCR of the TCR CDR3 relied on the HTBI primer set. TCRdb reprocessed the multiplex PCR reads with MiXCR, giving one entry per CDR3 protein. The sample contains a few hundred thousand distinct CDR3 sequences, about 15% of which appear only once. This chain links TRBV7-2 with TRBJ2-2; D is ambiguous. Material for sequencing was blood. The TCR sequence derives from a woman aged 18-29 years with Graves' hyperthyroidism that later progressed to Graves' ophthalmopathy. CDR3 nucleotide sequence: TGTGCCAGCAGACCCACACCCACCGGGGAGCTGTTTTTT. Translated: CASRPTPTGELFF.